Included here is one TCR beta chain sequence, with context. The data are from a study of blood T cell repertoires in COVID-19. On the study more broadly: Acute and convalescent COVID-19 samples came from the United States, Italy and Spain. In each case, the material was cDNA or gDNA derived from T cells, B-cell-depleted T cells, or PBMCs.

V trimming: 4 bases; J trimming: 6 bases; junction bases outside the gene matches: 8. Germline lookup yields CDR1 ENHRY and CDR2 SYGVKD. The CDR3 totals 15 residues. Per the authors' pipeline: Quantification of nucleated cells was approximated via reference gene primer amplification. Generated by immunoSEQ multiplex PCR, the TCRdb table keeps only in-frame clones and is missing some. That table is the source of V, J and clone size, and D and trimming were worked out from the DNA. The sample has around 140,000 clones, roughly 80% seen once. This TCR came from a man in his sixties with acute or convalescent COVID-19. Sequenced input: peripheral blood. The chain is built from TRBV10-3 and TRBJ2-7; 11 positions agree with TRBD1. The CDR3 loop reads CAISGSGQGVFEQYF. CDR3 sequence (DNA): TGTGCCATCAGTGGTTCGGGACAGGGGGTTTTCGAGCAGTACTTC.